Presented here are 6 T cell receptor beta chains from one specimen sequenced in a study of cytomegalovirus exposure and HLA in healthy donors. This PCR relied on a set of 60 Vbeta primers and 13 Jbeta primers. TCRdb keeps only in-frame clones here, not all; method: immunoSEQ multiplex PCR. The sample carries around 150,000 clones, 77% recorded once. Sequencing used PBMCs. The receptors derive from a man in his fifties in good health and CMV-seropositive.

The J gene is TRBJ2-3, the V gene TRBV13, with TRBD2 matching over 10 bases. With 3 bases clipped from V and 3 bases from J, the junction kept 6 bases outside the gene matches. The V gene's germline CDR1 is PRHDT and CDR2 FYEKMQ (reference sequence). This CDR3 comprises 16 residues. The CDR3 loop reads CASSFQRGGWTDTQYF. The CDR3 DNA follows: TGTGCCAGCAGCTTTCAGCGGGGGGGCTGGACAGATACGCAGTATTTT.

This chain connects TRBV9 to TRBJ1-6; 9 bases line up with TRBD1. Germline CDR1 SGDLS, CDR2 YYNGEE. The ends lost 2 bases at V and 8 bases at J; junction bases unmatched: 5. The CDR3 runs to 15 residues. The CDR3 loop is CASSVGQGIDSPLHF. The CDR3 DNA follows: TGTGCCAGCAGCGTCGGACAGGGGATTGATTCACCCCTCCACTTT.

This clone was counted between two and nine times. The V and J genes are TRBV19 and TRBJ1-2, with D perhaps matching TRBD1 (5 bases). The germline gives CDR1 LNHDA, CDR2 SQIVND (reference sequence). CDR3 length equals 12 residues. V lost 7 bases, J lost 5 bases, and 11 bases lay in between. The CDR3, as DNA: TGTGCCAGTATAGGAGGGGCGTATGGCTACACCTTC. Amino acids: CASIGGAYGYTF. The variable domain in full, with the rest retrieved from reference TRBV19 and TRBJ1-2, is DGGITQSPKYLFRKEGQNVTLSCEQNLNHDAMYWYRQDPGQGLRLIYYSQIVNDFQKGDIAEGYSVSREKKESFPLTVTSAQKNPTAFYLCASIGGAYGYTFGSGTRLTVV.

In nucleotides, the CDR3 is TGTGCCAGCAGTGAAAGCGGGTTTTTTACAGATACGCAGTATTTT. Its protein product is CASSESGFFTDTQYF. The V and J genes are TRBV2 and TRBJ2-3; D possibly corresponds to TRBD2 (6 bases). V shed 2 bases and J shed 3 bases, with 12 bases lying between them. The germline CDR1 and CDR2 sequences are SNHLY and FYNNEI. This CDR3 comprises 15 residues.

The V call is TRBV29-1, the J call TRBJ1-4; D remains unclear. V was pared by 6 bases and J by 7 bases, with 12 bases between. This CDR3 spans 12 amino acids. CDR1 SQVTM and CDR2 ANQGSEA come from the germline V gene. CDR3: CSVRSGGEKLFF. In DNA form, the CDR3 reads TGCAGCGTCCGCTCGGGAGGTGAAAAACTGTTTTTT.

This chain links TRBV5-1 with TRBJ1-2; TRBD1 matches at 9 bases. J lost 0 bases, V lost 4 bases, and 10 bases had no gene match. This CDR3 region has 17 residues. CDR1 is SGHRS and CDR2 is YFSETQ in the germline V gene. As DNA, the CDR3 is TGCGCCAGCAGCCCCCAGACAGGGGGGATAGCTAACTATGGCTACACCTTC. Amino acid sequence: CASSPQTGGIANYGYTF.